A selection of T cell receptor beta chains follows, all from one sample in a study of control samples from healthy donors and cancer patients. Data came from immunoSEQ multiplex PCR; TCRdb stores just in-frame clones and leaves some out. This sample contains about 190,000 clones. Sequenced: blood. All receptors come from a woman in her thirties in good health. Both conserved end residues are part of each CDR3. A D gene is named only where the DNA matches it firmly.

J gene | V gene | D gene | CDR3 DNA | CDR3 protein
TRBJ2-3 | TRBV4-2 | - | TGTGCCAGCAGGGTACGTGGACTGATACTCTTT | CASRVRGLILF
TRBJ1-1 | TRBV7-9 | - | TGTGCCAGCAGCCCAGACGGTTCACTAATGAACACTGAAGCTTTCTTT | CASSPDGSLMNTEAFF
TRBJ2-7 | TRBV2 | - | TGTGCCAGCAGTGAATGGTGGGAGCAGTACTTC | CASSEWWEQYF
TRBJ1-2 | TRBV28 | - | TGTGCCAGCCTGACAGACAACTATGGCTACACCTTC | CASLTDNYGYTF
TRBJ1-2 | TRBV7-9 | - | TGTGCCAGCAGCCCTCCGGAACAGGGTAACTATGGCTACACCTTC | CASSPPEQGNYGYTF
TRBJ1-3 | TRBV6-6 | - | TGTGCCAGCAGTTACCTGGACGGGGGAAACACCATATATTTT | CASSYLDGGNTIYF
TRBJ2-1 | TRBV28 | - | TGTGCCAGCAGTTTATCTCGCGAGCAGTTCTTC | CASSLSREQFF
TRBJ2-5 | TRBV5-1 | - | TGCGCCAGCAGCTCAGTCGGGGGACGGGAGACCCAGTACTTC | CASSSVGGRETQYF
TRBJ1-1 | TRBV5-1 | - | TGCGCCAGCAGCTTGGTCAGGGGCACTGAAGCTTTCTTT | CASSLVRGTEAFF
TRBJ2-7 | TRBV4-2 | - | TGTGCCAGCAGCCAAGCTGGATCCCCGTACGAGCAGTACTTC | CASSQAGSPYEQYF
TRBJ2-2 | TRBV11-2 | TRBD1 | TGTGCCAGCAGCTTACGTGCAGGACAGGGGGCCGGGGAGCTGTTTTTT | CASSLRAGQGAGELFF
TRBJ2-2 | TRBV12-3/TRBV12-4 | - | TGTGCCAGCAGTTCGGGACTCGCCGGGGAGCTGTTTTTT | CASSSGLAGELFF
TRBJ2-7 | TRBV10-3 | - | TGTGCCATCAGTGAGTCAAAGACAGGATTGGACTACGAGCAGTACTTC | CAISESKTGLDYEQYF
TRBJ1-5 | TRBV4-1 | - | TGCGCCAGCAGCCAAGAAGAGTCCCTAAAAACCCTTAATCGGCCCCAGCATTTT | CASSQEESLKTLNRPQHF
TRBJ2-5 | TRBV19 | - | TGTGCCAGTAGTAGCCATCAAGAGACCCAGTACTTC | CASSSHQETQYF
TRBJ1-5 | TRBV28 | - | TGTGCCAGCAGTTTAGGCGGTAGCAATCAGCCCCAGCATTTT | CASSLGGSNQPQHF
TRBJ1-1 | TRBV10-3 | TRBD1 | TGTGCCATCAGTGAGTCAGGACAGGGTGCCACTGAAGCTTTCTTT | CAISESGQGATEAFF
TRBJ1-1 | TRBV19 | TRBD1 | TGTGCCAGTAGTAAAAGTTGGCAGGGGGACCCGATGAACACTGAAGCTTTCTTT | CASSKSWQGDPMNTEAFF